Included here is one T cell receptor beta chain sequence, with context. There are a few counts of this clone. Its target antigen remains unknown. No base qualities exist here, and no much larger clone lies one base off it. The sample belongs to a study of cytomegalovirus exposure and HLA in healthy donors (dated by TCRdb to 2017 to 2019). The study in broad terms: In an earlier analysis of under 600 of the donors, 276 Gb of sequence data and roughly 100 million unique TCR beta sequences from 150 million to 200 million T cells were reported. About 320 gigabases of sequencing data and 80 million or so unique TCR sequences were included in an early release covering about 700 HLA-typed donors. Of the 300 to 500 genotyped donors, 75% to 85% were placed in the genetic ancestry cluster associated with self-reported Caucasian donors. The aim of the study was to test whether cataloging public T cell receptors could identify signatures of past pathogen exposure. The study profiled the T cell repertoires of hundreds of subjects by immunosequencing and related them to cytomegalovirus serostatus. In addition to the first cohort of several hundred subjects, a separate validation cohort of 120 different subjects was used. To predict cytomegalovirus infection status, the study combined high-throughput TCR immunosequencing, statistical association of individual TCRs with disease status, and machine learning. A later analysis re-analyzed previously published TCR beta repertoires from roughly 630 donors and added high-resolution HLA genotyping to study TCR occurrence patterns. The later analysis used no new phenotypic data to find candidate immune exposures, relying instead on TCR beta sequences and their occurrence across donors. To decide whether each TCR beta V gene segment behaved as functional or pseudogenic, an earlier analysis of nearly 600 of the donors relied on high-throughput TCR beta sequencing. Alongside the repertoire data, information on donor age, sex, ethnicity and CMV serostatus was compiled. A later genetic analysis took genome-wide SNP genotypes for about 55% of the 666 donors and used that subset as a discovery cohort. Every repertoire in the discovery cohort had been generated on one and the same sequencing platform. HLA typing covered class I and class II loci at four-digit resolution. Typing coverage varied by locus: roughly 620-630 donors for A, B, C, DRB1 and DQB1; roughly 560 for DQA1; around 610 for DPA1; 400 to 480 for DPB1. Roughly five DR-DQ haplotypes were handled as single units for association and clustering, since linkage in the cohort was strong. Among a few hundred genotyped donors of the cohort, an average of approximately 230,000 unique TCR beta nucleotide sequences were sequenced per donor, around 20% of them non-productive.

Libraries were built with the immunoSEQ multiplex PCR assay. For the multiplex PCR, a mixture combining 60 forward primers for TCR Vbeta segments and 13 reverse primers for TCR Jbeta segments was used. The CDR3 region of rearranged TCR beta genes was amplified from genomic DNA with a multiplex PCR assay. On the Illumina HiSeq System, the amplified TCR beta libraries were sequenced as 87-base-pair reads. As for how the authors treated the data: In a later analysis, about 80 million unique TCR beta chains were counted across the 650 to 700 repertoires, and around 11 million of these chains were shared by at least two donors. To remove PCR and sequencing errors, raw reads were error-corrected and collapsed into unique sequences using a nearest-neighbor algorithm that merged closely related sequences. Alignment of CDR3 sequences to IMGT reference sequences was used to assign V, D and J gene segments. For a sequence to be retained, at least a six-nucleotide match to both a V gene segment and a J gene segment was required. A rearrangement was called productive if the CDR3 had no stop codons and remained in frame with V and J, and every other rearrangement was called non-productive. CDR3 was defined by IMGT convention, running from the second conserved V-encoded cysteine to the conserved J-encoded phenylalanine. The earlier analysis of 500 to 650 of the donors excluded any sequence lacking an unambiguous match to a single V gene segment. An earlier analysis of approximately 590 of the donors called V segments functional above 56.7% productive rearrangements and segregating when the between-donor standard deviation exceeded 5%. A statistical classification framework was built to diagnose cytomegalovirus status from the catalog of TCR beta chain sequences. A later analysis assigned V and J genes by comparing TCR nucleotide sequences with IMGT/GENE-DB human TR gene sequences. Using the TCRdist pipeline, a later analysis assigned CDR3 sequences along with most-parsimonious VDJ recombination scenarios. In a later analysis, each TCR beta chain was defined by its CDR3 amino acid sequence together with its V-gene family, and reads without a unique V-gene family were excluded. As a way to deal with suspected cross-contamination and a sequencing artifact, a later analysis dropped roughly 620 nucleotide sequences that were highly shared and had low generation probability. In a later analysis, a clonal expansion index was calculated for each public chain from normalized within-repertoire ranks of inferred template counts. A later analysis computed generation probabilities with a VDJ recombination model fitted to out-of-frame rearrangements, and checked the results against IGoR. A later analysis scored TCR-TCR, TCR-HLA and TCR-CMV co-occurrence with hypergeometric tests, applying a repertoire-size bias correction to TCR pairs. A later analysis estimated false discovery rates by permuting HLA or CMV assignments 20 times. In a later analysis, co-occurring TCRs were grouped using DBSCAN, with TCRdist sequence similarity added in when clustering inside HLA-allele-positive subsets. Repertoires with fewer than 30,000 or more than 120,000 public chains, plus five repertoires with anomalous nucleotide sharing, were excluded from co-occurrence clustering. TCRdb carries this immuneACCESS record with in-frame sequences only. Its versions omit some clonotypes, under half of them owing to an unresolved V gene in the studies checked, with the rest unexplained. Clone size and the V and J calls come from that table; the DNA yielded D and trimming. This sample has around 130,000 clones in its table, and about 78% of those were observed once. The ten most abundant clones make up roughly 3% of the sample.

From the cysteine through the phenylalanine, the CDR3 covers 15 amino acids. Just the 45-base CDR3 DNA is kept, in frame starting at base 1. Reading the germline V gene gives CDR1 SGHTS and CDR2 YDEGEE. The germline V and J ends show losses of 2 bases and 4 bases respectively, and no gene match explains 5 bases of the junction. The cohort was made up of 500 to 800 healthy bone marrow donors. Cohort members were all nominally healthy when sampled, although unrecorded immune exposures were likely present. Of the roughly 670 cohort members, more than 250 had a positive CMV serostatus and roughly 370 had a negative one, while no CMV serostatus was recorded for the donor. A peripheral blood sample was provided by each donor, and peripheral blood mononuclear cells were used for TCR beta sequencing. The Qiagen DNeasy Blood Extraction Kit was used to extract genomic DNA from the blood cell samples. Paper-wide results and their limitations: Roughly uniform sequencing depth across donors was assumed in presence/absence analyses, although this assumption may not hold. In a later analysis, HLA-associated TCR beta chains were found to be more clonally expanded and to have lower generation probabilities than equally common non-associated chains. Because counts were too low, 15 to 20 rarely observed V segments, including chromosome 9 orphons, were excluded from the earlier analysis of roughly 580 of the donors. The 87-base-pair reads could not distinguish some IMGT-functional V segments, including TRBV6-2 and TRBV6-3, so those segments were excluded. Across donors, most TCR sequences were observed very rarely, whereas some public TCRs were present in many individuals. In vitro tests confirmed that three of the cytomegalovirus-associated TCR beta chains recognize cytomegalovirus antigens. Specific HLA alleles were associated with 16,951 TCR beta sequences at a false discovery rate of 0.05 in a later analysis. Immune exposure information for the cohort was limited to CMV serostatus. A later genetic analysis associated a missense DCLRE1C variant with V-gene and J-gene trimming of TCR beta chains, and an independent cohort replicated the association. The authors suggested that the approach could potentially be extended to other disease states and immunological phenotypes. A further reported finding was that TCR beta sequences accurately predicted the HLA-A and HLA-B alleles for most subjects in the first cohort. In an earlier analysis of around 500 of the donors, most TCR beta V segments appeared in productive rearrangements about 90% or about 30% of the time, broadly matching IMGT annotations. Correlated functional status among segregating V segments might be attributable to linkage disequilibrium, but an unknown experimental factor could not be ruled out. A later analysis reported that several top co-occurrence clusters appeared linked to parvovirus B19, influenza, CMV and Epstein-Barr virus. This cohort had only TCR beta chains sequenced, and the lack of alpha or paired-chain data limited which features could be detected. Because some donors lacked HLA typing at each locus, the association tests relied only on the typed subset. A later analysis found that TCR association rates varied across HLA loci, with DRB1 alleles showing the most associated TCRs and HLA-C alleles the fewest. Most CMV-associated TCR beta chains appeared to be HLA-restricted in a later analysis, and the HLA associations seemed to be driven largely by CMV exposure. The classifier was reported to diagnose cytomegalovirus status with high specificity and sensitivity in both the original and validation cohorts. Assigning TCR associations to individual alleles was difficult when HLA alleles, especially DR and DQ, strongly co-occurred. The sequencing pipeline was judged likely to have produced a cluster of highly shared sequence variants as a technical artifact. Compared with the roughly 670-donor mean, donors in an Asian-associated ancestry cluster had fewer N-insertions in productive TCRs, according to a later genetic analysis. The study listed 150 to 200 TCR beta chains as associated with cytomegalovirus.

In this chain, TRBV5-8 is recombined with TRBJ2-2, with 7 junctional bases fitting TRBD2. The receptor comes from a human donor in good health. The sequencing input was PBMCs. The DNA reads TGTGCCAGCAGCTTAGGACTAGTGGGCACCGGGGAGCTGTTTTTT. Its protein product is CASSLGLVGTGELFF.